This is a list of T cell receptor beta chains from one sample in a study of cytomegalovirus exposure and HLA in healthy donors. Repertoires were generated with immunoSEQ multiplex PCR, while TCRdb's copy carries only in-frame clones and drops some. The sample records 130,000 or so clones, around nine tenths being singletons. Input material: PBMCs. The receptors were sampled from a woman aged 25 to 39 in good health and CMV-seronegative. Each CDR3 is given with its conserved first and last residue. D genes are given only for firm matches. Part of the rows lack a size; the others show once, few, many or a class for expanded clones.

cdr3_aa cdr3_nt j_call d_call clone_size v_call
CAWSSFTDTQYF TGTGCCTGGAGTTCCTTCACAGATACGCAGTATTTT TRBJ2-3 NA NA TRBV30
CATRTGTPPSPLHF TGTGCCACCCGGACAGGGACACCTCCTTCACCCCTCCACTTT TRBJ1-6 TRBD1 NA TRBV27
CASSLRTSGGFLPTGDTQYF TGTGCCAGCAGCCTTAGGACTAGCGGGGGCTTCCTCCCAACGGGAGATACGCAGTATTTT TRBJ2-3 TRBD2 NA TRBV7-6
CASSSGIRTEAFF TGTGCCAGCAGTTCGGGAATTCGCACTGAAGCTTTCTTT TRBJ1-1 NA NA TRBV27
CASSRQGLRNTEAFF TGTGCCAGCAGTAGACAGGGGCTGAGAAACACTGAAGCTTTCTTT TRBJ1-1 TRBD1 NA TRBV2
CASSPWTGAYEQYF TGTGCCAGCAGCCCCTGGACAGGGGCGTACGAGCAGTACTTC TRBJ2-7 TRBD1 NA TRBV28
CASSLSYSGGWSYNEQFF TGTGCCAGCAGTTTATCCTATAGCGGGGGGTGGTCATACAATGAGCAGTTCTTC TRBJ2-1 TRBD2 once TRBV27
CASSLVRGAGSYGYTF TGTGCCAGCAGCTTAGTGCGGGGGGCGGGAAGCTATGGCTACACCTTC TRBJ1-2 NA NA TRBV7-8
CASTLGWGVYGYTF TGTGCCAGCACCCTGGGTTGGGGGGTCTATGGCTACACCTTC TRBJ1-2 NA NA TRBV7-2
CASSSVGQPNQETQYF TGTGCCAGCAGCTCCGTGGGACAGCCTAACCAAGAGACCCAGTACTTC TRBJ2-5 TRBD1 once TRBV11-2
CASSFAGNTEAFF TGTGCCAGCAGTTTCGCAGGGAACACTGAAGCTTTCTTT TRBJ1-1 NA NA TRBV6-1
CASSGGLASGELFF TGTGCCAGCAGTGGTGGACTAGCGTCCGGGGAGCTGTTTTTT TRBJ2-2 TRBD2 NA TRBV2
CASSLDSGDRGHGYTF TGTGCCAGCAGCTTAGACTCCGGGGACAGGGGGCATGGCTACACCTTC TRBJ1-2 TRBD1 NA TRBV7-2